The following is a T cell receptor beta chain sequence with its context. Its antigen is as yet unknown. This specimen belongs to a study of blood T cells in healthy people across ages. Samples had at least 6.5 million PBMCs isolated from them. Trimming shortened V by 1 base and J by 5 bases, and 9 bases separated the two germline ends. The CDR3 covers 14 residues. CDR1 and CDR2 (germline): SEHNR, FQNEAQ (reference sequence). With a J-beta primer mix and a sample-barcoded 5' primer, a second PCR ran about 7 to 12 cycles. A single record per CDR3 protein comes from TCRdb applying MiXCR to the 5' RACE reads. The data show some 700,000 distinct CDR3 sequences, roughly two fifths seen once. Study observations and caveats: Versus aged donors, long-lived donors had higher diversity and more naive CD4+ cells.

The specimen sequenced was blood. This sequence originates from an older woman in good health. This chain uses TRBV7-9 with TRBJ2-1, with D perhaps matching TRBD1 (6 bases). CDR3 nucleotides: TGTGCCAGCAGCTTAGGGGGGCTGGACAATGAGCAGTTCTTC. Its translation is CASSLGGLDNEQFF.